This record looks at one TCR beta chain sequence and its context. The antigen remains unidentified. The data were taken from a study of cytomegalovirus exposure and HLA in healthy donors. Across the whole study: Early release data held approximately 81 million unique TCRs from HLA-typed donors.

Points from the study as a whole: For most TCR sequences rarity was the rule, although some public TCRs occurred in many donors. Later on, an analysis found that several of the most significant clusters appeared to be linked to common viral pathogens, which included parvovirus B19. Later analysis demonstrated an association between a missense DCLRE1C variant and TCR beta V- and J-gene trimming.

The PCR had 60 Vbeta and 13 Jbeta primers. Sequenced by immunoSEQ multiplex PCR; TCRdb stores in-frame clones only, minus some. In the table there are roughly 130,000 clones, approximately 80% of which are singletons. The CDR3 loop spans 16 amino acids. V lost 4 bases, J lost 1 base, and 4 bases stayed unmatched. Germline CDR1 SGHRS, CDR2 YFSETQ. Sequenced input: PBMCs. The receptor comes from a male donor in good health and CMV-seronegative. The chain joins TRBV5-1 to TRBJ1-6, with 8 bases lining up with TRBD1. The CDR3, as DNA: TGCGCCAGCAGCATACGGACAGGGTCCTATAATTCACCCCTCCACTTT. This translates into CASSIRTGSYNSPLHF.